Below are 18 T cell receptor beta chains sequenced from a single sample in a study of PD-1 blockade in mismatch repair-deficient tumors. Method: immunoSEQ multiplex PCR; TCRdb's copy keeps in-frame clones and lacks some. This table has tens of thousands of clones, approximately 78% appearing once. Sequenced here: peripheral blood, sampled 44 weeks after starting pembrolizumab. All receptors derive from an adult with mismatch repair-deficient cancer.

This clone occurred a few times. V and J are TRBV5-8 and TRBJ1-5; TRBD1 matches 8 bases. The CDR3 extends over 15 amino acids. Germline values: CDR1 SGHTS, CDR2 YDEGEE. V lost 5 bases, J lost 6 bases, and 10 bases stayed unmatched. The DNA of the CDR3 is TGTGCCAGCAGTCCCGGGACAGGCCCCTTTCAGCCCCAGCATTTT. Its protein is CASSPGTGPFQPQHF.

This sequence joins TRBV7-8 and TRBJ1-1; no firm D call. The germline V and J ends were trimmed by 0 bases and 3 bases, with 8 bases remaining between them. Germline V lookup: CDR1 SGHVS, CDR2 FQNEAQ. The CDR3 is made up of 14 amino acids. CDR3 amino acids: CASSLAGRYTEAFF. CDR3 sequence (DNA): TGTGCCAGCAGCTTAGCAGGGAGGTACACTGAAGCTTTCTTT.

V and J are TRBV4-3 and TRBJ2-2, with 8 bases identical to TRBD2. V lost 0 bases, J lost 3 bases, and 0 bases stayed unmatched. This CDR3 contains 15 residues. The germline gives CDR1 LGHNA, CDR2 YSLEER. Written as DNA, the CDR3 is TGCGCCAGCAGCCAAGAAGCGGGAGACACCGGGGAGCTGTTTTTT. Residues: CASSQEAGDTGELFF.

This clone was seen only a few times. The V gene is TRBV6-1, the J gene TRBJ1-5; TRBD1 aligns across 8 bases. This CDR3 has 14 residues. The trim removed 6 bases at V and 5 bases at J, leaving 6 bases unmatched. Germline V gene data show CDR1 as MNHNS and CDR2 as SASEGT. CDR3 DNA: TGTGCCAGCAGGGGCTCAGGGGGCGATCAGCCCCAGCATTTT. Translation gives CASRGSGGDQPQHF.

The chain is built from TRBV6-1 and TRBJ1-3; 8 bases align to TRBD1. Germline V CDR1 and CDR2: MNHNS, SASEGT. The CDR3 contains 15 residues. V lost 7 bases to trimming and J lost 1 base; unmatched junction nucleotides: 6. CDR3 coding DNA: TGTGCCAGCACCATGACAGGGGTGTCTGGAAACACCATATATTTT. As protein: CASTMTGVSGNTIYF.

The V call is TRBV11-1, the J call TRBJ1-2; no definite D call. From germline, CDR1 is SGHAT and CDR2 FQDESV (reference sequence). CDR3 size: 13 residues. V was shortened by 6 bases and J by 4 bases, with 12 bases between the two germline ends. The CDR3 nucleotides are TGTGCCAGCAGATCTGACGGATTCTATGGCTACACCTTC. Translation: CASRSDGFYGYTF.

The chain recombines TRBV7-2 with TRBJ2-2; 11 bases are a match to TRBD2. The CDR3 contains 15 residues. Germline V gene lookup returns CDR1 SGHTA and CDR2 FQGNSA. The ends lost 7 bases at V and 4 bases at J; junction bases unmatched: 5. The chain's CDR3 is CASTGTSGLTGELFF. The CDR3 nucleotides are TGTGCCAGCACAGGGACTAGCGGACTCACCGGGGAGCTGTTTTTT.

This clone was counted a single time. The chain links TRBV5-4 to TRBJ2-5; no definite D call. Germline V gene data show CDR1 as SGHNT and CDR2 as YYREEE (reference sequence). The CDR3 has 13 amino acids. Trimming removed 2 bases at V and 5 bases at J, with 10 bases between. The DNA for the CDR3 is TGTGCCAGCAGCTTCCGAGGTTGGGAGACCCAGTACTTC. Translating it yields CASSFRGWETQYF. Full variable domain (outside the CDR3, taken from reference TRBV5-4 and TRBJ2-5): ETGVTQSPTHLIKTRGQQVTLRCSSQSGHNTVSWYQQALGQGPQFIFQYYREEENGRGNFPPRFSGLQFPNYSSELNVNALELDDSALYLCASSFRGWETQYFGPGTRLLVL.

The V call is TRBV6-1, the J call TRBJ1-1; possibly TRBD1 for D (5 bases). The germline V and J ends were trimmed by 7 bases and 1 base, with 16 bases remaining between them. Germline assignment: CDR1 MNHNS and CDR2 SASEGT. The CDR3 consists of 15 residues. The CDR3 reads CASTDNVQGNTEAFF. CDR3 DNA sequence: TGTGCCAGCACCGATAATGTTCAGGGGAACACTGAAGCTTTCTTT.

This chain connects TRBV9 to TRBJ2-3; 7 nucleotides align to TRBD2. Per germline, CDR1 SGDLS and CDR2 YYNGEE. After removal of 2 bases from V and 2 bases from J, the junction contained 5 bases not matched to a gene. The CDR3 is 15 amino acids. CDR3 loop: CASSVSGTFTDTQYF. The CDR3 coding sequence is TGTGCCAGCAGCGTCAGCGGGACCTTCACAGATACGCAGTATTTT.

This clone appeared a single time. This rearrangement joins TRBV7-2 to TRBJ2-3, with TRBD2 identical over 8 bases. V lost 1 base and J lost 2; bases outside the gene matches: 2. Germline lookup yields CDR1 SGHTA and CDR2 FQGNSA. The CDR3 totals 15 residues. The DNA of the CDR3 is TGTGCCAGCAGCTTAGAACTAGCGGTCACAGATACGCAGTATTTT. It specifies CASSLELAVTDTQYF.

The chain recombines TRBV5-6 with TRBJ2-5, with D uncertain. There are 13 residues in the CDR3. V was pared by 0 bases and J by 4 bases, with 7 bases between. The germline CDR1 and CDR2 sequences are SGHDT and YYEEEE. As DNA, the CDR3 is TGTGCCAGCAGCTTGGGTCAGTCAGAGACCCAGTACTTC. Protein: CASSLGQSETQYF.

This clone was seen just once. This sequence joins TRBV14 and TRBJ2-7; TRBD2 matches 12 bases. The CDR3 covers 17 residues. Germline loops: CDR1 SGHDN, CDR2 FVKESK. Trimming at V came to 0 bases and at J to 5 bases, leaving 8 bases not matched to a gene. CDR3 sequence: CASSQEEDLAGGDEQYF. As DNA, the CDR3 is TGTGCCAGCAGCCAAGAGGAGGATCTAGCGGGAGGGGACGAGCAGTACTTC.

The rearrangement uses TRBV6-5 and TRBJ2-5; D unclear. Trimming cost V 2 bases and J 2 bases, with 6 bases left between them. The CDR3 is made up of 13 amino acids. CDR1 is MNHEY, CDR2 SVGAGI, per germline. The CDR3 nucleotides read TGTGCCAGCAGTTACGCATATCAAGAGACCCAGTACTTC. Amino acids: CASSYAYQETQYF.

V is TRBV6-5 and J is TRBJ1-4; D possibly corresponds to TRBD1 (6 bases). V shed 2 bases and J shed 4 bases, with 8 bases lying between them. CDR3 length equals 14 residues. From germline, CDR1 is MNHEY and CDR2 SVGAGI. The CDR3 nucleotides read TGTGCCAGCAGTTACAGACAGGATAATGAAAAACTGTTTTTT. This translates into CASSYRQDNEKLFF.

The chain employs TRBV5-1 and TRBJ2-1; 10 bases align to TRBD2. Germline V gives CDR1 SGHRS, CDR2 YFSETQ. CDR3 length equals 15 residues. Trimming removed 1 base from V and 4 bases from J; junction bases left unmatched: 2. In DNA form, the CDR3 reads TGCGCCAGCAGCTTGACTAGCGGGACGTACAATGAGCAGTTCTTC. This codes for CASSLTSGTYNEQFF.

The chain couples TRBV19 to TRBJ2-5; D might be TRBD1 (6 bases). Trimming removed 3 bases from V and 4 bases from J, with 18 bases in between. The CDR3 is 16 amino acids. Per the germline V gene, CDR1 is LNHDA and CDR2 is SQIVND (reference sequence). The CDR3 bases are TGTGCCAGTAGTATTAGGGGCAGGGGCGCAGGAGAGACCCAGTACTTC. This gives the protein CASSIRGRGAGETQYF. The full variable domain, its missing parts supplied by reference TRBV19 and TRBJ2-5, is DGGITQSPKYLFRKEGQNVTLSCEQNLNHDAMYWYRQDPGQGLRLIYYSQIVNDFQKGDIAEGYSVSREKKESFPLTVTSAQKNPTAFYLCASSIRGRGAGETQYFGPGTRLLVL.

J is TRBJ2-6 and V is TRBV7-6; unclear D gene. Germline V gives CDR1 SGHVS, CDR2 FNYEAQ. V lost 0 bases and J 4 bases, leaving 4 bases between the germline ends. CDR3 length: 14 residues. DNA of the CDR3: TGTGCCAGCAGCTTAGCGGGCGGGGCCAACGTCCTGACTTTC. Its protein product is CASSLAGGANVLTF.